The present entry profiles one T cell receptor beta chain with its context. Its antigen is still unknown. Base-call qualities are not available, and no considerably larger clone is one nucleotide away. Each collaborating institution followed its own protocols to collect whole blood in K2EDTA tubes. For TCRbeta analysis, collaborators shipped samples in one of three forms: frozen whole blood, isolated PBMCs, or DNA extracted from either of those sample types. The CDR1 and CDR2 encoded by the germline V gene are SGHAT and FQNNGV. V trim: 5 bases; J trim: 2 bases; unmatched bases: 11. The CDR3 measures 16 amino acids from cysteine to phenylalanine. Only the CDR3 portion is preserved as DNA: 48 bases, with reading frame beginning at the first base. TCRbeta CDR3 regions were amplified from genomic DNA using the immunoSEQ Assay, a bias-controlled multiplex PCR. The paper's data handling went like this. The number of nucleated cells in each sample was estimated by amplification of reference gene primers within the assay. To quantify the absolute abundance of each unique TCRbeta CDR3 rearrangement, sequence reads were collapsed and filtered. Productive Simpson clonality was computed per sample as the square root of Simpson's diversity index over productive rearrangements. Imported from immuneACCESS, the table was reduced by TCRdb to in-frame sequences with V and J called. These copies leave out some clones; in studies compared against another copy, an unresolved V gene accounts for under half, and the cause of the remainder is not known. The DNA gave D and trimming, while V, J and clone size come from that table. In this sample the table shows about 280,000 clones, roughly 89% of which occur a single time. The ten top clones hold under 2.5% of the sample.

This sample is drawn from a study of blood T cell repertoires in COVID-19 (dated by TCRdb to 2020 to 2021). With regard to the full study: Samples from collaborators originated in the United States, Italy and Spain and spanned both the acute and convalescent phases of COVID-19. The material from the prospective study consisted of cDNA or gDNA derived from T cells, B-cell-depleted T cells, or PBMCs. Deeply sampled blood TCRbeta repertoires from subjects exposed to, actively infected with, or recovered from COVID-19 were included in the dataset. A freely available public database, intended as a resource for researchers studying the immune response to SARS-CoV-2, is where the repertoires were released. Samples were obtained from the ongoing ImmuneRACE study (first 160 participants) and from over a thousand subjects provided by 6 global collaborators. Sample metadata almost always included a de-identified subject ID, COVID-19 status, age in years and sex. HLA class I and class II types, where available, came from metadata supplied by the sample provider rather than from assay-based typing. What the research found in general, with its limitations: Clinical and demographic metadata were provided uncurated, with the amount varying by source and participant.

Sequenced material: peripheral blood. The TCR sequence derives from a man aged 50 to 59 with acute or convalescent COVID-19. The chain links TRBV11-2 with TRBJ2-7, with 8 junctional bases fitting TRBD1. The DNA reads TGTGCCAGCAGCCCCACCCCGAGACAGGGGACCTACGAGCAGTACTTC. Its translation reads: CASSPTPRQGTYEQYF.